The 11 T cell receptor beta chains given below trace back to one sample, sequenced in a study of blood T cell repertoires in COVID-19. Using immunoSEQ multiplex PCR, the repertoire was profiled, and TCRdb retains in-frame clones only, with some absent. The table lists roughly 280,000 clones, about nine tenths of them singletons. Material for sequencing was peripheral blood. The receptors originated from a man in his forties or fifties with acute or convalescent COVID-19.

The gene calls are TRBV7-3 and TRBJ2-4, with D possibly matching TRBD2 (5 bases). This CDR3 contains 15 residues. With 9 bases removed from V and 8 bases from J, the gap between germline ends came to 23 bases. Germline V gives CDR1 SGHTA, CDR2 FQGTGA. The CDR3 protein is CASQDRGGVVDIQYF. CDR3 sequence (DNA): TGTGCCAGTCAAGACCGCGGAGGAGTTGTAGACATTCAGTACTTC.

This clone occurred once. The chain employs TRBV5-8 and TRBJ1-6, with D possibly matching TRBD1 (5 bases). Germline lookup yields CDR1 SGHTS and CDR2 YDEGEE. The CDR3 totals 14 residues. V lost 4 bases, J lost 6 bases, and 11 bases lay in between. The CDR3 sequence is CASSQGVSNSPLHF. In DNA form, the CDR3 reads TGTGCCAGCAGCCAAGGGGTGTCTAATTCACCCCTCCACTTT.

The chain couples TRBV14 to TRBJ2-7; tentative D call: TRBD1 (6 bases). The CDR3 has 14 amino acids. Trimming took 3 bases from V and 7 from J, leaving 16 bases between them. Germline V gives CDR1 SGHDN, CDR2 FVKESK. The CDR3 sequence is CASSQRIQGGEQYF. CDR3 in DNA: TGTGCCAGCAGCCAGAGGATACAGGGCGGGGAGCAGTACTTC. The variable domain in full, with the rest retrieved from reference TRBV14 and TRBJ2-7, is EAGVTQFPSHSVIEKGQTVTLRCDPISGHDNLYWYRRVMGKEIKFLLHFVKESKQDESGMPNNRFLAERTGGTYSTLKVQPAELEDSGVYFCASSQRIQGGEQYFGPGTRLTVT.

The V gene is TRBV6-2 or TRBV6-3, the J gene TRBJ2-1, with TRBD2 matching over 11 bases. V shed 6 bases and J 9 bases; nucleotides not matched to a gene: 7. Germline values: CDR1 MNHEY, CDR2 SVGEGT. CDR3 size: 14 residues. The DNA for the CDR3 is TGTGCCAGCAGGCCTAGCGGGGGGAAGGGTGAGCAGTTCTTC. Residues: CASRPSGGKGEQFF.

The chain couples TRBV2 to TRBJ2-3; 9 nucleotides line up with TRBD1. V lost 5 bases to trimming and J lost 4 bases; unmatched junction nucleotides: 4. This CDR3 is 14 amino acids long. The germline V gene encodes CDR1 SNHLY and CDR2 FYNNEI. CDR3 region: CASSMTGGADTQYF. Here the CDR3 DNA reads TGTGCCAGCAGTATGACAGGGGGAGCAGATACGCAGTATTTT.

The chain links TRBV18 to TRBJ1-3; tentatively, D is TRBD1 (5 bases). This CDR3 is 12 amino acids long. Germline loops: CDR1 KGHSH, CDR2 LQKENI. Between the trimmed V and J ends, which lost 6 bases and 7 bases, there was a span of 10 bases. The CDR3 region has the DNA TGTGCCAGCTCGCGGGACCGGAACACCATATATTTT. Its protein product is CASSRDRNTIYF.

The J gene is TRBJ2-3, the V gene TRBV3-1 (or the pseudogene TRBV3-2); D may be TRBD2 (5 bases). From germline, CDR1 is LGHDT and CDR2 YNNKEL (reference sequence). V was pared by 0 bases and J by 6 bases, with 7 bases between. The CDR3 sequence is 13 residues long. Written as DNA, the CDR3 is TGTGCCAGCAGCCAAGATAGGGAGGATACGCAGTATTTT. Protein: CASSQDREDTQYF.

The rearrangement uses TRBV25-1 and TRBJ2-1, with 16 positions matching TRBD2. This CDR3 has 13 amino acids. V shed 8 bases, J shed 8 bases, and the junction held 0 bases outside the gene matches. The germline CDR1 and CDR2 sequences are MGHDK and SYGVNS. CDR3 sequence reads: CASGTSGGDEQFF. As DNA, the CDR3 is TGTGCCAGCGGGACTAGCGGGGGGGATGAGCAGTTCTTC.

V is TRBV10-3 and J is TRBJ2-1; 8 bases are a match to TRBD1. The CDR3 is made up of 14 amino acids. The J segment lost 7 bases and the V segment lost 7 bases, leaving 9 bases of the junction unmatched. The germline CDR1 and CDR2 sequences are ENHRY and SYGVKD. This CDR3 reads CAITGQGGGNEQFF. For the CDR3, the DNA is TGTGCCATCACCGGACAGGGTGGGGGTAATGAGCAGTTCTTC.

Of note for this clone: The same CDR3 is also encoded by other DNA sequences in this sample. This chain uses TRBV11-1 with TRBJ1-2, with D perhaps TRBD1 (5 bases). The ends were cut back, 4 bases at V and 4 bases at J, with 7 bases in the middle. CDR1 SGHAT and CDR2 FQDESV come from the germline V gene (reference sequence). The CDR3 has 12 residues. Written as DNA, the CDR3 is TGTGCCAGCAGCTCCCAGGGCTATGGCTACACCTTC. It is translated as CASSSQGYGYTF.

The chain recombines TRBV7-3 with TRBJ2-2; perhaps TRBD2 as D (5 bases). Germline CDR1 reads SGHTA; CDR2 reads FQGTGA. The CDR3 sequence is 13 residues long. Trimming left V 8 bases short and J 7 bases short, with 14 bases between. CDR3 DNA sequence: TGTGCCAGCTCCTTGTCCGCGGGCGGGGAGCTGTTTTTT. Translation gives CASSLSAGGELFF.